Listed below are T cell receptor beta chains from one sample, sequenced in a study of cytomegalovirus exposure and HLA in healthy donors. The data were produced by immunoSEQ multiplex PCR, yet TCRdb's version contains in-frame clones alone and is incomplete. The sample shows around 93,000 clones, 82% of them seen only once. Sequenced input: PBMCs. These receptors all come from a man between 45 and 60 years old in good health and CMV-seronegative. Both conserved end residues are part of each CDR3. Fields, in order: J gene, V gene, clone size, CDR3 protein. Some rows mark clone size as missing; the rest say once, few, many or name a class of expanded clone.

j_gene: TRBJ1-1
v_gene: TRBV4-1
abundance: .
CDR3aa: CASSPRGGLNTEAFF

j_gene: TRBJ2-5
v_gene: TRBV9
abundance: .
CDR3aa: CASSARDRGETQYF

j_gene: TRBJ2-7
v_gene: TRBV6-1
abundance: few
CDR3aa: CASSDGPYEQYF

j_gene: TRBJ1-1
v_gene: TRBV7-2
abundance: .
CDR3aa: CASSLFAGNTEAFF

j_gene: TRBJ1-1
v_gene: TRBV28
abundance: .
CDR3aa: CASSWGGLMNTEAFF

j_gene: TRBJ2-2
v_gene: TRBV5-1
abundance: .
CDR3aa: CASVIGGQVTGELFF

j_gene: TRBJ1-5
v_gene: TRBV21-1
abundance: .
CDR3aa: CASTKGSSNQPQHF

j_gene: TRBJ1-6
v_gene: TRBV5-6
abundance: .
CDR3aa: CASSLGGQGRSPLHF

j_gene: TRBJ2-3
v_gene: TRBV2
abundance: .
CDR3aa: CASGKRTGGTDTQYF

j_gene: TRBJ1-2
v_gene: TRBV7-2
abundance: .
CDR3aa: CASSVGRQPLAYGYTF

j_gene: TRBJ2-5
v_gene: TRBV10-3
abundance: .
CDR3aa: CAIQWDSQQETQYF

j_gene: TRBJ2-1
v_gene: TRBV19
abundance: .
CDR3aa: CASSKGSGRVFDEQFF

j_gene: TRBJ2-3
v_gene: TRBV15
abundance: .
CDR3aa: CATSRELAGPRYF

j_gene: TRBJ2-7
v_gene: TRBV6-6
abundance: .
CDR3aa: CASSLGRSGRSYEQYF

j_gene: TRBJ2-1
v_gene: TRBV4-2
abundance: .
CDR3aa: CASSQDSGRVDEQFF

j_gene: TRBJ2-7
v_gene: TRBV27
abundance: .
CDR3aa: CASSLGTGTLNEQYF

j_gene: TRBJ2-4
v_gene: TRBV11-1
abundance: .
CDR3aa: CASSGDDRNIQYF

j_gene: TRBJ2-1
v_gene: TRBV10-3
abundance: .
CDR3aa: CAVDGSGQGSYNEQFF

j_gene: TRBJ2-6
v_gene: TRBV10-3
abundance: .
CDR3aa: CAMAPGQGVPGANVLTF

j_gene: TRBJ1-1
v_gene: TRBV6-1
abundance: .
CDR3aa: CASSLGQGGTEAFF

j_gene: TRBJ2-5
v_gene: TRBV27
abundance: .
CDR3aa: CASSPPGGETQYF

j_gene: TRBJ2-7
v_gene: TRBV13
abundance: .
CDR3aa: CASSLATGLDYYEQYF

j_gene: TRBJ2-5
v_gene: TRBV7-3
abundance: .
CDR3aa: CASSPGTSVEETQYF

j_gene: TRBJ2-5
v_gene: TRBV28
abundance: once
CDR3aa: CASLTGQGRGETQYF

j_gene: TRBJ2-5
v_gene: TRBV5-1
abundance: .
CDR3aa: CASSLSGRAQETQYF

j_gene: TRBJ2-7
v_gene: TRBV28
abundance: .
CDR3aa: CASRPTSSYEQYF

j_gene: TRBJ2-2
v_gene: TRBV7-3
abundance: .
CDR3aa: CASSPGGRAGELFF

j_gene: TRBJ2-3
v_gene: TRBV15
abundance: .
CDR3aa: CATSIPSEVTDTQYF

j_gene: TRBJ2-7
v_gene: TRBV13
abundance: .
CDR3aa: CASSLASGRGEQYF

j_gene: TRBJ2-5
v_gene: TRBV4-1
abundance: .
CDR3aa: CASSQGWSGPWGRETQYF

j_gene: TRBJ1-2
v_gene: TRBV5-6
abundance: .
CDR3aa: CASRAFAGAIIGHYGYTF

j_gene: TRBJ2-2
v_gene: TRBV19
abundance: .
CDR3aa: CASSTRTSGRTGELFF

j_gene: TRBJ2-3
v_gene: TRBV6-4
abundance: .
CDR3aa: CASSDSVETDTQYF

j_gene: TRBJ2-1
v_gene: TRBV6-5
abundance: .
CDR3aa: CASSYGLVGSEQFF

j_gene: TRBJ2-3
v_gene: TRBV30
abundance: few
CDR3aa: CAWSGLAGSDTQYF

j_gene: TRBJ2-5
v_gene: TRBV21-1
abundance: .
CDR3aa: CASSSQNSPGQETQYF

j_gene: TRBJ2-7
v_gene: TRBV27
abundance: .
CDR3aa: CASSGYGDRAYEQYF

j_gene: TRBJ1-2
v_gene: TRBV7-9
abundance: few
CDR3aa: CASTQGVNYGYTF

j_gene: TRBJ2-1
v_gene: TRBV30
abundance: .
CDR3aa: CAWSPYFRDRGRNEQFF

j_gene: TRBJ1-6
v_gene: TRBV25-1
abundance: .
CDR3aa: CASSPGNNSPLHF

j_gene: TRBJ2-7
v_gene: TRBV6-1
abundance: .
CDR3aa: CASSEIGGVDYEQYF

j_gene: TRBJ2-7
v_gene: TRBV5-8
abundance: .
CDR3aa: CASSLVEGPYEQYF

j_gene: TRBJ2-7
v_gene: TRBV9
abundance: .
CDR3aa: CASSQTGKSSYEQYF

j_gene: TRBJ2-3
v_gene: TRBV4-2
abundance: .
CDR3aa: CASSQDRGGRGTDTQYF

j_gene: TRBJ2-1
v_gene: TRBV27
abundance: .
CDR3aa: CASTSSGRVSYNEQFF

j_gene: TRBJ2-2
v_gene: TRBV7-3
abundance: few
CDR3aa: CASSLSLAGVSGELFF

j_gene: TRBJ2-5
v_gene: TRBV5-4
abundance: .
CDR3aa: CASSLVLAGGQETQYF

j_gene: TRBJ2-3
v_gene: TRBV11-2
abundance: .
CDR3aa: CASTSGGEADTQYF

j_gene: TRBJ1-2
v_gene: TRBV27
abundance: .
CDR3aa: CASRSRDREGGYTF